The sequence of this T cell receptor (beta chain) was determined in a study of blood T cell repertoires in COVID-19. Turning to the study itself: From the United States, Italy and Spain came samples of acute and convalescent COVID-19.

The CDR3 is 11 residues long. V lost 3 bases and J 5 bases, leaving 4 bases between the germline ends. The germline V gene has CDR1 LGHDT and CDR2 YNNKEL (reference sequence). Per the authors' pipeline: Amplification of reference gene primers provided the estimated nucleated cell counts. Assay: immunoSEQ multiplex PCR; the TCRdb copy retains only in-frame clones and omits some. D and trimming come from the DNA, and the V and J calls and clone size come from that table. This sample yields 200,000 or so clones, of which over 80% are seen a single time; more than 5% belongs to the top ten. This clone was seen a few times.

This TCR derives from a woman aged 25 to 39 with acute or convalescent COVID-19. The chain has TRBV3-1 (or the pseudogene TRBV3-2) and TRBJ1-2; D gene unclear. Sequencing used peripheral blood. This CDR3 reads CASSQYYGYTF. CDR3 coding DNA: TGTGCCAGCAGCCAGTATTATGGCTACACCTTC.